The subject of this entry is one T cell receptor beta chain. Its specificity is unknown. The method was immunoSEQ multiplex PCR; TCRdb's version includes in-frame clones alone and lacks a portion of them. This table holds about 7,500 clones, about 93% found once. The data stem from a study of monozygotic twins with cystic fibrosis. About the study: With roughly 16 PCR cycles, barcoded libraries came from roughly 2.8 micrograms of fragmented DNA.

The study, taken as a whole, reports: Median Simpson clonality of approximately 0.01 suggested naive T cells predominated. In this small cohort, shared CDR3 numbers showed no association with age, concordance or disease severity. V usage most resembled the co-twin in 13 of 16 pairs.

CDR3 length equals 14 residues. The germline V gene encodes CDR1 MNHNS and CDR2 SASEGT. V shed 6 bases and J shed 3 bases, with 15 bases lying between them. Sequencing was carried out using blood. This chain joins TRBV6-1 and TRBJ2-7; D may correspond to TRBD1 or TRBD2 (5 bases each). This receptor was obtained from a boy aged 2-9 years with cystic fibrosis. The CDR3 DNA sequence: TGTGCCAGCAGAGAGGTATGGGGGAACTACGAGCAGTACTTC. This sequence encodes CASREVWGNYEQYF.